This T cell receptor (beta chain) was captured by sequencing in a study of blood T cell repertoires in COVID-19 (dated by TCRdb to between 2020 and 2021). Background for the entire study: The collaborator samples originated in the United States, Italy and Spain and spanned the acute and convalescent phases of COVID-19. The prospective study material was composed of cDNA or gDNA derived from T cells, B-cell-depleted T cells, or PBMCs. Subjects who had been exposed to COVID-19, were actively infected with it, or had recovered from it provided the deeply sampled blood TCRbeta repertoires that made up the dataset. The repertoires were made available in a free public database intended to serve as a resource for research on the immune response to SARS-CoV-2. The samples were drawn from the first 160 participants of the ongoing ImmuneRACE study and from 950 to 1,500 subjects provided by 6 global collaborators. Nearly every sample came with metadata listing a de-identified subject ID, COVID-19 status, age in years and sex. HLA class I and class II types, where available, came from metadata supplied by the sample provider rather than from assay-based typing. General conclusions and limits of the study: Clinical and demographic metadata were provided uncurated, with the amount varying by source and participant.

Worth noting for this clone: Its antigen is not yet known. Base qualities are not provided; no much larger clone lies one nucleotide away.

Enrolling through a virtual design, the prospective study's participants ranged in age from roughly 18 to 100 years and lived across some 23 United States geographic areas. Cohort assignment in the prospective study relied on participant-reported clinical history from a screening survey and a study questionnaire. ImmuneRACE Cohort 3 recovered participants were defined by two consecutive negative NP/OP PCR tests, healthcare professional clearance, or symptom resolution. In the prospective study, mobile phlebotomists collected whole blood, serum and a nasopharyngeal or oropharyngeal swab from each participant. Additional blood draws and questionnaires over an approximately two-month period could optionally be provided by prospective study participants. Before DNA extraction, prospective study blood samples were shipped either frozen or at room temperature. Taken from the germline V gene, the CDR1 and CDR2 loops are SNHLY and FYNNEI. After removal of 6 bases from V and 5 bases from J, the junction retains 5 bases not matched to a gene. The CDR3 numbers 13 residues from cysteine through phenylalanine. The retained sequence is limited to the CDR3, 39 bases, with the frame set at the first base.

TCRbeta CDR3 regions were amplified from genomic DNA by means of the immunoSEQ Assay, a bias-controlled multiplex PCR. Regarding the original processing steps: Nucleated cell counts per sample were estimated from amplification of reference gene primers within the assay. To quantify the absolute abundance of each unique TCRbeta CDR3 rearrangement, sequence reads were collapsed and filtered. For each sample, productive Simpson clonality was calculated as the square root of Simpson's diversity index over productive rearrangements. The clones in this table, taken by TCRdb from immuneACCESS, are in-frame only. Not every clone is retained; where verified, under half of the shortfall comes from an unresolved V gene, and the cause of the rest is unknown. V and J calls and clone size are given by that table; D and trimming were obtained from the DNA. A total of a few hundred thousand clones appear in this sample, 84% of them only once. Jointly, the top ten make up about 3.4% of the sample.

Sequenced sample: PBMCs or T cells enriched from blood (not recorded which). The receptor comes from a man aged 45 to 65 who had recovered from COVID-19. This receptor chain uses TRBV2 and TRBJ2-7, with 9 junctional bases fitting TRBD1. Here the CDR3 is given as CASSADRGHEQYF. The DNA reads as follows: TGTGCCAGCAGCGCGGACAGGGGCCACGAGCAGTACTTC.